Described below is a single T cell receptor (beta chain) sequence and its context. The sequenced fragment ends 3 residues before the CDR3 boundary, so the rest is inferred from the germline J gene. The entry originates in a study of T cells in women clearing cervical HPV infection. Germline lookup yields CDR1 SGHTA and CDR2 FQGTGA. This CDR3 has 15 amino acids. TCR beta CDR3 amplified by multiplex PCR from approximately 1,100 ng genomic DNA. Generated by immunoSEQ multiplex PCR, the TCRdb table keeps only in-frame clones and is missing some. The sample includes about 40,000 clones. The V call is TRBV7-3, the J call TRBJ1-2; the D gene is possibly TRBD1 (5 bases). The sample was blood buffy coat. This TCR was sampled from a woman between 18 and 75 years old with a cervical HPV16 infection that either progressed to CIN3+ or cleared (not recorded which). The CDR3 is CASSPGFSAFHDYTF. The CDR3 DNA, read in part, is TGTGCCAGCAGTCCAGGGTTCTCAGCTTTCCATGAC.